The TCR beta chain described here comes from a study of T-cell reconstitution after alpha-beta-depleted transplantation in children. V shed 1 base and J 5 bases; nucleotides not matched to a gene: 4. Germline lookup yields CDR1 SEHNR and CDR2 FQNEAQ (reference sequence). This CDR3 comprises 15 residues. The TCRbeta library was prepared with unique molecular identifiers. TCRdb recomputed calls from the PCR reads with MiXCR, one row per CDR3 protein. The sample contains about 540,000 distinct CDR3 sequences, roughly 18% of which appear only once. Sequencing used PBMCs from the stem cell graft donor, obtained from the stem cell graft. This sequence joins TRBV7-9 and TRBJ1-1; 10 nucleotides agree with TRBD1. This clonotype originated in a human donor who donated a stem cell graft to a child with acute lymphoblastic leukemia. CDR3: CASSLETGGGTEAFF. In DNA form, the CDR3 reads TGTGCCAGCAGCTTAGAGACAGGGGGCGGAACTGAAGCTTTCTTT.